This T cell receptor beta chain was observed in a study of blood T cell repertoires in COVID-19. Study in general: Italy, Spain and the United States were the sources of the convalescent and acute COVID-19 samples.

Clones were read by immunoSEQ multiplex PCR, and TCRdb kept only the in-frame ones, dropping some. The sample lists 99,000 or so clones; 85% to 90% were seen once. CDR1 KGHSH and CDR2 LQKENI come from the germline V gene. This CDR3 spans 15 amino acids. V lost 0 bases and J lost 0, with 8 bases in between. Material: peripheral blood. The sequence came from a man in his fifties or sixties with acute or convalescent COVID-19. This chain connects TRBV18 to TRBJ1-1; no reliable D call. The CDR3 DNA reads TGTGCCAGCTCACCACCTCACATAATGAACACTGAAGCTTTCTTT. It specifies CASSPPHIMNTEAFF.